The clone carrying this T cell receptor beta chain was counted between two and nine times. Its antigen remains unidentified. This CDR3 spans 13 amino acids. Germline V lookup: CDR1 LGHNT, CDR2 FRNRAP. Unmatched junction bases numbered 2, after V lost 1 base and J lost 9 bases. The sample belongs to a study of cytomegalovirus exposure and HLA in healthy donors. Study-level points and caveats: There were some public TCRs occurring in many donors, but most TCR sequences were rare.

PCR amplification relied on 60 Vbeta primers (plus 13 Jbeta primers). Only in-frame clones appear in the TCRdb table, and some are missing; sequencing was by immunoSEQ multiplex PCR. The sample consists of more than 90,000 clones, 69% of them appearing once. The chain uses TRBV12-5 and TRBJ2-1; 8 nucleotides align to TRBD1. This clonotype was obtained from a man aged 50 to 59 in good health and CMV-seronegative. The source material was PBMCs. CDR3 DNA sequence: TGTGCTAGTGGTTTGGGGACAGGGATTGAGCAGTTCTTC. Protein: CASGLGTGIEQFF. Complete variable domain (other parts from reference TRBV12-5 and TRBJ2-1): DARVTQTPRHKVTEMGQEVTMRCQPILGHNTVFWYRQTMMQGLELLAYFRNRAPLDDSGMPKDRFSAEMPDATLATLKIQPSEPRDSAVYFCASGLGTGIEQFFGPGTRLTVL.